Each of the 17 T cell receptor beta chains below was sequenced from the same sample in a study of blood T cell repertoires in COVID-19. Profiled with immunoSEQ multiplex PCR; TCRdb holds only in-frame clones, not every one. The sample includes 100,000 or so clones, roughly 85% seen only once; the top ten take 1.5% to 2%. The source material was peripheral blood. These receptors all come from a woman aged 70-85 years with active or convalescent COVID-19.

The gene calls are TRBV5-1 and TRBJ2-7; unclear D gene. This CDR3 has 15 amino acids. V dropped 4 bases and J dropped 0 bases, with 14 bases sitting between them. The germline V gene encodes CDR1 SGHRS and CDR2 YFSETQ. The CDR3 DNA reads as TGCGCCAGCAGCCCAGGAACGGTGAGCTCCTACGAGCAGTACTTC. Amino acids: CASSPGTVSSYEQYF.

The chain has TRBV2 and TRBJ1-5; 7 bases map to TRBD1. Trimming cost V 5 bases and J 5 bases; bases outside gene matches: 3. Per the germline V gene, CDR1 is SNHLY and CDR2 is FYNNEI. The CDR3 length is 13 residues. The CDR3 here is CASSPDRDQPQHF. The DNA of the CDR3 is TGTGCCAGCAGTCCCGACAGGGATCAGCCCCAGCATTTT. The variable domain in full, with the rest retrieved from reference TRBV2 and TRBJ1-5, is EPEVTQTPSHQVTQMGQEVILRCVPISNHLYFYWYRQILGQKVEFLVSFYNNEISEKSEIFDDQFSVERPDGSNFTLKIRSTKLEDSAMYFCASSPDRDQPQHFGDGTRLSIL.

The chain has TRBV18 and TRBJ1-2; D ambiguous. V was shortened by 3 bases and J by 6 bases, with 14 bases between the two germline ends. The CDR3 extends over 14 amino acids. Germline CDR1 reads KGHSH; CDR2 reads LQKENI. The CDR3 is CASSPRAEVDGYTF. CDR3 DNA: TGTGCCAGCTCACCTAGAGCTGAGGTAGATGGCTACACCTTC.

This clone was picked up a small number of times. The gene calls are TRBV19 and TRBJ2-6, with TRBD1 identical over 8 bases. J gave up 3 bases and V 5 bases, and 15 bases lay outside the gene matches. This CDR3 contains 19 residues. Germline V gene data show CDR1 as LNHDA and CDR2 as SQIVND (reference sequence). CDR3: CASSLRDRWRVGGANVLTF. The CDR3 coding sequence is TGTGCCAGTAGTCTACGGGACAGGTGGAGGGTAGGTGGGGCCAACGTCCTGACTTTC. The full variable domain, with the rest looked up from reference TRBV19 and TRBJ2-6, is DGGITQSPKYLFRKEGQNVTLSCEQNLNHDAMYWYRQDPGQGLRLIYYSQIVNDFQKGDIAEGYSVSREKKESFPLTVTSAQKNPTAFYLCASSLRDRWRVGGANVLTFGAGSRLTVL.

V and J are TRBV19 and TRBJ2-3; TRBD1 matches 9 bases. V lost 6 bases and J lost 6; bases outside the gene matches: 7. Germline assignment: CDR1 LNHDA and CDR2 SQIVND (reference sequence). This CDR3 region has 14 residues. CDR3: CASRPTGGSDTQYF. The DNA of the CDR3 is TGTGCCAGTAGACCTACAGGGGGCTCGGATACGCAGTATTTT.

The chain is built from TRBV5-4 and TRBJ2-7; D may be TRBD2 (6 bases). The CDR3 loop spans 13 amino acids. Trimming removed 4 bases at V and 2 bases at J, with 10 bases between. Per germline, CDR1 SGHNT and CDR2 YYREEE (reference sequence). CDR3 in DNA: TGTGCCAGCAGCCGCGGGGCTGCCTACGAGCAGTACTTC. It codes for CASSRGAAYEQYF.

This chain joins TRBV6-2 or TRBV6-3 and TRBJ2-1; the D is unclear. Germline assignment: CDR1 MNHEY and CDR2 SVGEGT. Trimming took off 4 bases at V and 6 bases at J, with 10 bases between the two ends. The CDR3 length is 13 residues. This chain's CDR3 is CASSLELLNEQFF. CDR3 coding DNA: TGTGCCAGCAGTTTGGAACTACTCAATGAGCAGTTCTTC.

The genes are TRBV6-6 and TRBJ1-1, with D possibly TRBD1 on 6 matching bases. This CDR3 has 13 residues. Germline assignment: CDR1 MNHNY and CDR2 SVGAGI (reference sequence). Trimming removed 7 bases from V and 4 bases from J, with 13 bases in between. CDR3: CASTGQPGTEAFF. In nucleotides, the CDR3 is TGTGCCAGCACCGGACAGCCGGGCACTGAAGCTTTCTTT.

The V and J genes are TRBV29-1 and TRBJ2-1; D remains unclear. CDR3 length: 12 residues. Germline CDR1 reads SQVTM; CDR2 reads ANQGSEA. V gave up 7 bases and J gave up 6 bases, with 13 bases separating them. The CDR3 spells CSGRVESNEQFF. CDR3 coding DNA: TGCAGCGGCCGAGTAGAGAGCAATGAGCAGTTCTTC.

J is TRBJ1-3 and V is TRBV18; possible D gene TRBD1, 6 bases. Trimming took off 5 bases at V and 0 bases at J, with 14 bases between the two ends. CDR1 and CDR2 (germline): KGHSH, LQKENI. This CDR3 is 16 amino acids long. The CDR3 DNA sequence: TGTGCCAGCTCATCGACAGGTTTAACCTCTGGAAACACCATATATTTT. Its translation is CASSSTGLTSGNTIYF.

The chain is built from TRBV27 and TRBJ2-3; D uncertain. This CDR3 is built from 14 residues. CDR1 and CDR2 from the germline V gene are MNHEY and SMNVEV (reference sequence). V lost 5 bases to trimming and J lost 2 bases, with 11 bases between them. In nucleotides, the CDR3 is TGTGCCAGCAGTCCATCTACGCACACAGATACGCAGTATTTT. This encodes CASSPSTHTDTQYF.

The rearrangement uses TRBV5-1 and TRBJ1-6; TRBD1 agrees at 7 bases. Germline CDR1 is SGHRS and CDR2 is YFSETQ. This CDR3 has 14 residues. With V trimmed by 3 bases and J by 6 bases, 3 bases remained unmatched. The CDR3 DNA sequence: TGCGCCAGCAGCTCTGGGACAGTTAATTCACCCCTCCACTTT. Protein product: CASSSGTVNSPLHF.

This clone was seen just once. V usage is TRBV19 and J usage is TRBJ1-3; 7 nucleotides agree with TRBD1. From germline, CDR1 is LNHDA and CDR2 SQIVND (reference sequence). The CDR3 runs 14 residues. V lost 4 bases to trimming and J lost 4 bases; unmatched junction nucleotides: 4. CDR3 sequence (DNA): TGTGCCAGTAGTAACACAGGGGTAGGAAACACCATATATTTT. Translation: CASSNTGVGNTIYF.

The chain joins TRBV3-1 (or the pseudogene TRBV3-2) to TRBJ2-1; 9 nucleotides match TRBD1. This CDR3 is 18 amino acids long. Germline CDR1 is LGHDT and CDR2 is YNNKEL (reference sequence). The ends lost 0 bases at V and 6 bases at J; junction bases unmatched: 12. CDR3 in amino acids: CASSQDSPGTGKGNEQFF. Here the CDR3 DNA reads TGTGCCAGCAGCCAAGACTCCCCAGGGACAGGGAAAGGCAATGAGCAGTTCTTC.

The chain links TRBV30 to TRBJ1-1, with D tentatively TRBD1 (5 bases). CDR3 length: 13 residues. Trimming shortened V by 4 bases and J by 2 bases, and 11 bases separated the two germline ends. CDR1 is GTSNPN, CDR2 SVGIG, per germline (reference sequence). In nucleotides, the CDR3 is TGTGCCTGGAACCTGGGGGGAAACACTGAAGCTTTCTTT. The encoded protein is CAWNLGGNTEAFF.

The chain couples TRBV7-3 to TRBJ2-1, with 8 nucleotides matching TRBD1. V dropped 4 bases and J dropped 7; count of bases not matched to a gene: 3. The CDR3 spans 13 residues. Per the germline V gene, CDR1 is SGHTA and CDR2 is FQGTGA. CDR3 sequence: CASSSRQGNEQFF. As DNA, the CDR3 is TGTGCCAGCAGCTCCAGACAGGGGAATGAGCAGTTCTTC.

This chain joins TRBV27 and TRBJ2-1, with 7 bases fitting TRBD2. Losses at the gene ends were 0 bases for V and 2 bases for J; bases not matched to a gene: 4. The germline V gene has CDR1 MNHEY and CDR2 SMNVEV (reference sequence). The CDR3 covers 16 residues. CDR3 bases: TGTGCCAGCAGTTTATCGGGGGGGGGTCCCTACAATGAGCAGTTCTTC. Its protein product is CASSLSGGGPYNEQFF.